This TCR beta chain was sequenced during a study of blood T cell repertoires in COVID-19. Turning to the study itself: COVID-19 samples collected from the United States, Italy and Spain covered acute and convalescent phases. In each case, the material was cDNA or gDNA derived from T cells, B-cell-depleted T cells, or PBMCs.

Authors' methods: Amplification with reference gene primers provided the estimates of nucleated cell counts. Measured with immunoSEQ multiplex PCR; TCRdb has only the in-frame clones, and not every one. From that table come the V and J calls and clone size; the DNA was used to work out D and trimming. The table lists 120,000 to 150,000 clones, 86% of them singletons, with roughly 8% in the top ten. The CDR3 spans 14 residues. V was clipped by 6 bases and J by 8 bases, with 19 bases between them. Per germline, CDR1 LNHNV and CDR2 YYDKDF (reference sequence). This chain joins TRBV15 and TRBJ1-2, with D perhaps matching TRBD1 (6 bases). This sequence was found in a woman aged 55-70 years with acute or convalescent COVID-19. Specimen: peripheral blood. CDR3 nucleotide sequence: TGTGCCACCAGTACTAAACAGGGTTTACGCGGCTACACCTTC. Protein: CATSTKQGLRGYTF.